These 22 T cell receptor beta chains originate from one sample sequenced in a study of cytomegalovirus exposure and HLA in healthy donors. Amplification used 60 Vbeta primers and 13 Jbeta primers. Some clones are missing from TCRdb's copy, which holds only in-frame ones; the method was immunoSEQ multiplex PCR. Counted here are around 190,000 clones, 65% to 90% occurring once; the ten biggest clones make up around 0.3%. Sequencing was carried out using PBMCs. The origin of the receptors is a woman in her 30s in good health and CMV-seronegative.

V and J are TRBV10-2 and TRBJ1-1, with D perhaps TRBD1 (5 bases). CDR3 length: 14 amino acids. The ends were cut back, 2 bases at V and 4 bases at J, with 11 bases in the middle. Per germline, CDR1 WSHSY and CDR2 SAAADI. CDR3 protein: CASSEQGPGTEAFF. CDR3 nucleotide sequence: TGCGCCAGCAGTGAGCAGGGTCCCGGCACTGAAGCTTTCTTT.

V gene TRBV7-2 combines with J gene TRBJ2-3; a weak D match, TRBD2 (5 bases). V shed 1 base and J shed 0 bases, with 11 bases lying between them. The CDR3 consists of 16 residues. The V gene's germline CDR1 is SGHTA and CDR2 FQGNSA. CDR3 DNA sequence: TGTGCCAGCAGCTTAGAAGCGGCCGCTAGCACAGATACGCAGTATTTT. Its protein is CASSLEAAASTDTQYF.

The chain joins TRBV28 to TRBJ1-3; TRBD1 is a possible D gene (6 bases). This CDR3 contains 15 residues. CDR1 is MDHEN, CDR2 SYDVKM, per germline. The germline V and J ends were trimmed by 6 bases and 4 bases, with 16 bases remaining between them. The CDR3 spells CASSPSGGPGNTIYF. The DNA for the CDR3 is TGTGCCAGCAGCCCCTCCGGGGGGCCAGGAAACACCATATATTTT.

V is TRBV7-6 and J is TRBJ2-7, with TRBD1 matching 9 bases. J was trimmed by 3 bases and V by 5 bases; bases with no gene match: 8. Germline CDR1 SGHVS, CDR2 FNYEAQ. The CDR3 extends over 15 amino acids. CDR3 nucleotides: TGTGCCAGCAGCCCCGGGACAGGGAAGTACTACGAGCAGTACTTC. It yields the protein CASSPGTGKYYEQYF.

The chain couples TRBV28 to TRBJ2-7; TRBD1 aligns across 10 bases. Germline V gene sequence: CDR1 MDHEN, CDR2 SYDVKM. Trimming cost V 5 bases and J 5 bases; bases outside gene matches: 6. The CDR3 sequence is 14 residues long. CDR3 in amino acids: CASSLGTGDHEQYF. The DNA of the CDR3 is TGTGCCAGCAGTCTAGGGACAGGGGACCACGAGCAGTACTTC.

This chain links TRBV9 with TRBJ2-1; 8 bases agree with TRBD2. The CDR3 runs 13 residues. Looked up from germline, CDR1 is SGDLS and CDR2 is YYNGEE. The junction had 10 bases not matched to a gene; V was cut back by 8 bases and J by 9 bases. DNA for the CDR3: TGTGCCAGAGCGGGAGTGGGGGGGAGTGAGCAGTTCTTC. The encoded protein is CARAGVGGSEQFF.

Only one count was recorded for this clone. The chain's CDR3 is CASSISGQPQHF. In DNA form, the CDR3 reads TGTGCCAGTAGTATATCGGGACAGCCCCAGCATTTT. The rearrangement joins TRBV19 to TRBJ1-5; D gene uncertain. Between the trimmed V and J ends, which lost 2 bases and 7 bases, there was a span of 6 bases. Germline V gives CDR1 LNHDA, CDR2 SQIVND (reference sequence). This CDR3 spans 12 amino acids.

This clone was counted once. This chain connects TRBV27 to TRBJ1-5; TRBD1 matches 8 bases. The CDR3 has 14 amino acids. Germline CDR1 and CDR2: MNHEY and SMNVEV (reference sequence). J was trimmed by 6 bases and V by 3 bases; bases with no gene match: 4. CDR3 coding DNA: TGTGCCAGCAGTTTCACAGGGGGGGCTCAGCCCCAGCATTTT. Translating it yields CASSFTGGAQPQHF.

DNA of the CDR3: TGCAGCGTTGAACTCCGGACAGGGGTCGATGGCTACACCTTC. This sequence encodes CSVELRTGVDGYTF. The J gene is TRBJ1-2, the V gene TRBV29-1; 9 bases are a match to TRBD1. V trimming: 2 bases; J trimming: 6 bases; junction bases outside the gene matches: 7. The CDR3 covers 14 residues. CDR1 is SQVTM, CDR2 ANQGSEA, per germline.

This clone appeared a single time. The chain has TRBV18 and TRBJ2-5; 10 bases are shared with TRBD1. There are 15 residues in the CDR3. Losses at the gene ends were 3 bases for V and 4 bases for J; bases not matched to a gene: 5. Germline CDR1 KGHSH, CDR2 LQKENI. CDR3 bases: TGTGCCAGCTCACCGACAGGGGGCAGGGGAGAGACCCAGTACTTC. This translates into CASSPTGGRGETQYF.

This clone has a single count. The J gene is TRBJ2-7, the V gene TRBV29-1; 8 bases agree with TRBD1. V shed 6 bases, J shed 6 bases, and the junction held 10 bases outside the gene matches. Germline V lookup: CDR1 SQVTM, CDR2 ANQGSEA. The length of the CDR3 is 13 residues. The chain's CDR3 is CSVSGTGLLEQYF. The DNA for the CDR3 is TGCAGCGTGTCCGGGACAGGACTACTCGAGCAGTACTTC.

This clone was recorded only once. This chain links TRBV9 with TRBJ2-3; 10 bases align to TRBD2. Germline lookup yields CDR1 SGDLS and CDR2 YYNGEE. This CDR3 is 16 amino acids long. Trimming removed 0 bases from V and 4 bases from J; junction bases left unmatched: 5. The CDR3 DNA reads TGTGCCAGCAGCGTAGGCAGCGGGGGGGCTCCAGATACGCAGTATTTT. Its protein is CASSVGSGGAPDTQYF.

The rearrangement joins TRBV6-1 to TRBJ2-1; no definite D call. CDR1 is MNHNS and CDR2 is SASEGT in the germline V gene. The CDR3 is made up of 15 amino acids. The ends were cut back, 1 base at V and 7 bases at J, with 14 bases in the middle. CDR3 region: CASSEVWWARNEQFF. The CDR3 DNA is TGTGCCAGCAGTGAAGTATGGTGGGCAAGGAATGAGCAGTTCTTC.

The chain recombines TRBV28 with TRBJ1-2; maybe TRBD1 (6 bases). Trimming left V 6 bases short and J 0 bases short, with 14 bases between. CDR3 size: 15 residues. Germline V gene data show CDR1 as MDHEN and CDR2 as SYDVKM. This CDR3 reads CASSAPRGANYGYTF. In DNA form, the CDR3 reads TGTGCCAGCAGCGCTCCCAGGGGCGCTAACTATGGCTACACCTTC.

The chain combines TRBV5-6 with TRBJ2-7, with D perhaps TRBD1 (6 bases). The CDR3 is 14 residues long. Trimming pared 0 bases from V and 6 bases from J, leaving 13 bases between. Germline V gene sequence: CDR1 SGHDT, CDR2 YYEEEE. The CDR3 DNA is TGTGCCAGCAGCTTGGGGAGTTTAGGGGGCGAGCAGTACTTC. Its protein product is CASSLGSLGGEQYF.

The chain couples TRBV5-1 to TRBJ1-6; no reliable D call. Trimming took off 0 bases at V and 9 bases at J, with 7 bases between the two ends. Germline CDR1 SGHRS, CDR2 YFSETQ. This CDR3 is built from 13 residues. Here the CDR3 reads CASSLGGSSPLHF. DNA for the CDR3: TGCGCCAGCAGCTTGGGAGGGAGTTCACCCCTCCACTTT.

This chain links TRBV27 with TRBJ2-5; TRBD1 aligns across 7 bases. Trimming at V came to 5 bases and at J to 5 bases, leaving 14 bases not matched to a gene. The germline CDR1 and CDR2 sequences are MNHEY and SMNVEV (reference sequence). This CDR3 contains 16 residues. Written as DNA, the CDR3 is TGTGCCAGCAGTCGACGTCCGGGACAGTCCGCGGAGACCCAGTACTTC. Protein: CASSRRPGQSAETQYF.

This chain links TRBV30 with TRBJ2-1; 12 bases fit TRBD2. With V trimmed by 4 bases and J by 0 bases, 10 bases remained unmatched. From germline, CDR1 is GTSNPN and CDR2 SVGIG (reference sequence). This CDR3 has 18 residues. CDR3 DNA: TGTGCCTGGACCGCGACTAGCGGGGGCCATACCTCCTACAATGAGCAGTTCTTC. Residues: CAWTATSGGHTSYNEQFF.

This chain uses TRBV18 with TRBJ2-3; 9 bases map to TRBD2. The CDR3 is made up of 17 amino acids. Germline V lookup: CDR1 KGHSH, CDR2 LQKENI. J lost 1 base, V lost 3 bases, and 8 bases had no gene match. The DNA for the CDR3 is TGTGCCAGCTCACCCTTACCAGTAGCGGGAGGCACAGATACGCAGTATTTT. Translation gives CASSPLPVAGGTDTQYF. Filled out from reference TRBV18 and TRBJ2-3, the complete variable domain reads NAGVMQNPRHLVRRRGQEARLRCSPMKGHSHVYWYRQLPEEGLKFMVYLQKENIIDESGMPKERFSAEFPKEGPSILRIQQVVRGDSAAYFCASSPLPVAGGTDTQYFGPGTRLTVL.

This clone was seen just once. The chain is built from TRBV6-1 and TRBJ1-1; D perhaps matches TRBD1 (6 bases). Trimming took 6 bases from V and 0 from J, leaving 11 bases between them. The CDR3 extends over 14 amino acids. Looked up from germline, CDR1 is MNHNS and CDR2 is SASEGT. This CDR3 reads CASRVQGMNTEAFF. In DNA, the CDR3 is TGTGCCAGCAGAGTACAGGGCATGAACACTGAAGCTTTCTTT.

The chain is built from TRBV5-4 and TRBJ2-3; 9 bases are shared with TRBD2. This CDR3 is built from 14 residues. From germline, CDR1 is SGHNT and CDR2 YYREEE (reference sequence). Unmatched junction bases numbered 3, after V lost 0 bases and J lost 7 bases. The CDR3 coding sequence is TGTGCCAGCAGCTTGGTGACTAGCGGTAATACGCAGTATTTT. Translated: CASSLVTSGNTQYF. The full variable domain, its missing parts supplied by reference TRBV5-4 and TRBJ2-3, is ETGVTQSPTHLIKTRGQQVTLRCSSQSGHNTVSWYQQALGQGPQFIFQYYREEENGRGNFPPRFSGLQFPNYSSELNVNALELDDSALYLCASSLVTSGNTQYFGPGTRLTVL.

The chain joins TRBV6-1 to TRBJ1-5; 7 bases are a match to TRBD1. The CDR3 extends over 14 amino acids. CDR1 MNHNS and CDR2 SASEGT come from the germline V gene. V gave up 6 bases and J gave up 7 bases; unmatched junction bases: 9. The CDR3 DNA sequence: TGTGCCAGCAGCCGAGACAGGGAAAAACAGCCCCAGCATTTT. This gives the protein CASSRDREKQPQHF.